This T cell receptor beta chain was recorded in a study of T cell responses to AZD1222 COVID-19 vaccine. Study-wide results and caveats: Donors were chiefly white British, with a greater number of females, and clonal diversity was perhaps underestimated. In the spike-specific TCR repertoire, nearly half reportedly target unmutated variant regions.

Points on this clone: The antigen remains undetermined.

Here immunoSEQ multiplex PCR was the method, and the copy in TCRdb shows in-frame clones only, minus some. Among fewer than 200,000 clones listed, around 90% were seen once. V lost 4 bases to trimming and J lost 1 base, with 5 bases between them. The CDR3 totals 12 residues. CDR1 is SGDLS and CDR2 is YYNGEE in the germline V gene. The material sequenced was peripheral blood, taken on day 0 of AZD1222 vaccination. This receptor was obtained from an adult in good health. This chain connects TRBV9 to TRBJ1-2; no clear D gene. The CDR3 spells CASSRVNYGYTF. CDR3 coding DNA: TGTGCCAGCAGCAGGGTTAACTATGGCTACACCTTC.